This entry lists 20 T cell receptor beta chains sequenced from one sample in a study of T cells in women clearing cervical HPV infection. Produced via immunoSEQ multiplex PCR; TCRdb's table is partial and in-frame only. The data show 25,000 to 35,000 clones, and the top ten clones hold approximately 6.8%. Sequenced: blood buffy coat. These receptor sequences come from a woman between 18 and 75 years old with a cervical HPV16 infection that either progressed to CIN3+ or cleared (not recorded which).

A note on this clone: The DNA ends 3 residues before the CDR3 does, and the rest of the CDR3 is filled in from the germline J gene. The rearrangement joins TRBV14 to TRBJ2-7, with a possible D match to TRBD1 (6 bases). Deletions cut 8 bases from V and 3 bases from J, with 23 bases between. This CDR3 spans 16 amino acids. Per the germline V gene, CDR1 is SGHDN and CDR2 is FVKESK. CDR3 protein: CASPTDGQTLIYEQYF. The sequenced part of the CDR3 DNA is TGTGCCAGCCCTACCGATGGACAGACACTCATCTACGAG.

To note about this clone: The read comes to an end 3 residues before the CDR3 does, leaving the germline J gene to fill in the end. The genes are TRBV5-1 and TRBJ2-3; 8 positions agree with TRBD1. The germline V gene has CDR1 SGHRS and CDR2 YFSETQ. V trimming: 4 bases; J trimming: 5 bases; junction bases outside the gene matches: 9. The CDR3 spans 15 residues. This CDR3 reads CASSRGTGLGDTQYF. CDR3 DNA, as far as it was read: TGCGCCAGCAGCAGAGGGACAGGTTTGGGAGATACG.

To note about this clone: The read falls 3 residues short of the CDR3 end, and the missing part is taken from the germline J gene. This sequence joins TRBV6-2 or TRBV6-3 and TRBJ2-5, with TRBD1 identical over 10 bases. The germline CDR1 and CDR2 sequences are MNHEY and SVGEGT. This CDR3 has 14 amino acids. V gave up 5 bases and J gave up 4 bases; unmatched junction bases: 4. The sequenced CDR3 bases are TGTGCCAGCAGTACCCGGACAGGGGGAGAGACC. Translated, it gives CASSTRTGGET. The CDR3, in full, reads CASSTRTGGETQYF.

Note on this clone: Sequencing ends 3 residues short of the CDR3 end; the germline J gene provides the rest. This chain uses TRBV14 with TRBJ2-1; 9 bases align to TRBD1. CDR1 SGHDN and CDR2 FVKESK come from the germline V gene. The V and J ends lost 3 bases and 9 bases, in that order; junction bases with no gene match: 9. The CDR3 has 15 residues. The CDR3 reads CASSQIGTTGGEQFF. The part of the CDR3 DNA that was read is TGTGCCAGCAGCCAGATTGGGACGACAGGGGGTGAG.

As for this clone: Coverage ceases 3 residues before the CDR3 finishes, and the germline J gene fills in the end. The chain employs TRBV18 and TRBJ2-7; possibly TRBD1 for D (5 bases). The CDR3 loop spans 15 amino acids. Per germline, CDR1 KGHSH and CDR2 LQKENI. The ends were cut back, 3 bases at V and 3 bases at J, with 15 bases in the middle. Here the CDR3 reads CASSPRRQGDYEQYF. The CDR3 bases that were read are TGTGCCAGCTCACCCCGAAGACAAGGGGACTACGAG. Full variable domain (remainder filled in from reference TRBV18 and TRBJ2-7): NAGVMQNPRHLVRRRGQEARLRCSPMKGHSHVYWYRQLPEEGLKFMVYLQKENIIDESGMPKERFSAEFPKEGPSILRIQQVVRGDSAAYFCASSPRRQGDYEQYFGPGTRLTVT.

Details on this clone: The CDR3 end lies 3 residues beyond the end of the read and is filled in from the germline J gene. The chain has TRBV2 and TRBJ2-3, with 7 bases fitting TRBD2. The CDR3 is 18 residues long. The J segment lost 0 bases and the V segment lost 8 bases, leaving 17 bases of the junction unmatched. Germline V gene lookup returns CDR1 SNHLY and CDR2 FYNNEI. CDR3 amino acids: CASRLLGGVGPSTDTQYF. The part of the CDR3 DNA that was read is TGTGCCAGCCGACTTTTGGGGGGGGTCGGTCCTAGCACAGATACG.

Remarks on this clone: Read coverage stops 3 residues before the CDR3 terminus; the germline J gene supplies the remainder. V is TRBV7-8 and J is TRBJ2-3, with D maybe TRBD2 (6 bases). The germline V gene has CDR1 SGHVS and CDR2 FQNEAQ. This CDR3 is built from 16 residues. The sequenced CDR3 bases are TGTGCCAGCAGCTCCGGTGGGGAGGTGGCGGGGAAGACG. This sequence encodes CASSSGGEVAGKT. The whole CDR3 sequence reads CASSSGGEVAGKTQYF.

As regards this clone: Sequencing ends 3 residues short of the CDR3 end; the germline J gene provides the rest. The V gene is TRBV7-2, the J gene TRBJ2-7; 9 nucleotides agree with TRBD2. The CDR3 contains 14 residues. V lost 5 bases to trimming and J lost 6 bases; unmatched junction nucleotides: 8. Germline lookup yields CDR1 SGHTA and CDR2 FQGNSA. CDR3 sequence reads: CASSPRLAVAEQYF. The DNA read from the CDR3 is TGTGCCAGCAGCCCAAGACTAGCGGTGGCCGAG.

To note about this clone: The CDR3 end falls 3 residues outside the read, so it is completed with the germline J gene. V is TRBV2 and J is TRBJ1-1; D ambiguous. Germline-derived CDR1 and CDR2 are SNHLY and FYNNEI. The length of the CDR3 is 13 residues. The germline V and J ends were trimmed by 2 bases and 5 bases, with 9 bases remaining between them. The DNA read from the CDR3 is TGTGCCAGCAGTGAATACAGCGGGACTGAA. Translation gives CASSEYSGTE. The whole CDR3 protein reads CASSEYSGTEAFF.

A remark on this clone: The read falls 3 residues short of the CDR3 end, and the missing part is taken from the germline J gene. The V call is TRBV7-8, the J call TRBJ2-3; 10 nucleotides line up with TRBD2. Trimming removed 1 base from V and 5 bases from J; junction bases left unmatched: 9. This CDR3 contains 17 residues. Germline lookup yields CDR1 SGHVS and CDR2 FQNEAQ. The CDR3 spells CASSLVSSGGSRDTQYF. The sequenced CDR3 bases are TGTGCCAGCAGCTTAGTGTCTAGCGGGGGTTCAAGAGATACG.

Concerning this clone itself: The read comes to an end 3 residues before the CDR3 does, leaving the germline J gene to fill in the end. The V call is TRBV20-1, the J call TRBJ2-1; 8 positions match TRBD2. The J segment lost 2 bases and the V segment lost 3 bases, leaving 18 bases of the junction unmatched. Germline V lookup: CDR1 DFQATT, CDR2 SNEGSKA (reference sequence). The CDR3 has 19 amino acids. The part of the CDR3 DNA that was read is TGCAGTGCTAGCCGTATTGAGTTTACGGGGGGGGCTACCTACAATGAG. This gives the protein CSASRIEFTGGATYNE. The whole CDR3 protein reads CSASRIEFTGGATYNEQFF.

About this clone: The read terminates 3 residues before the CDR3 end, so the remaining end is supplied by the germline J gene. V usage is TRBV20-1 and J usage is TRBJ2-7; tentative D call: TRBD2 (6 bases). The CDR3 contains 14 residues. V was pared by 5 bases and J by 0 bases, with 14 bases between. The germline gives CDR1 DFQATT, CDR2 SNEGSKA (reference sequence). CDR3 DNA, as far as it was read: TGCAGTGCTTCCCGGGACTCCAACTCCTACGAG. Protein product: CSASRDSNSYE. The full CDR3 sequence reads CSASRDSNSYEQYF.

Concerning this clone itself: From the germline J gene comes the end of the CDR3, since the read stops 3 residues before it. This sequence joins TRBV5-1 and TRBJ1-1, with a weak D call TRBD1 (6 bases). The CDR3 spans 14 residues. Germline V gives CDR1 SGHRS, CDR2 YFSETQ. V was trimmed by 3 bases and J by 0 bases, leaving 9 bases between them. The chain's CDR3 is CASSSDRMNTEAFF. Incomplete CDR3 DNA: TGCGCCAGCAGCTCGGACAGAATGAACACTGAA.

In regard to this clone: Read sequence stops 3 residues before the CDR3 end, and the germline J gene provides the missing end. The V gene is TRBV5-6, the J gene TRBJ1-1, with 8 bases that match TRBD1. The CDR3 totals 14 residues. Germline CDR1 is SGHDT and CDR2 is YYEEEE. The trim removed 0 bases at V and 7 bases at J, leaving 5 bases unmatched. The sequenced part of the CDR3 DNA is TGTGCCAGCAGCTTGGTGGGGGGGACAGGTGAA. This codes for CASSLVGGTGE. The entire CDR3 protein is CASSLVGGTGEAFF.

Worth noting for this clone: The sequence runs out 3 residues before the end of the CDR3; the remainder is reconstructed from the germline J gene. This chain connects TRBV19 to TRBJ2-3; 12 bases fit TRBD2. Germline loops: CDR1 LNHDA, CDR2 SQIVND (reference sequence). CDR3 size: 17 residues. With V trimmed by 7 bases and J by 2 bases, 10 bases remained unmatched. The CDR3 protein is CASNPHGLAGNTDTQYF. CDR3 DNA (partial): TGTGCCAGTAACCCCCATGGACTAGCGGGGAACACAGATACG.

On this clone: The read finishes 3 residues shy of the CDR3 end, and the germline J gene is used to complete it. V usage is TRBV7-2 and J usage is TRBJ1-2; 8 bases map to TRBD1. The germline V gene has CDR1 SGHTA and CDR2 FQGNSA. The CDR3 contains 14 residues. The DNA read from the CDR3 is TGTGCCAGCAGCCCAGGACAGGGAGCCTACGAC. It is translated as CASSPGQGAYD. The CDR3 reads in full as CASSPGQGAYDYTF.

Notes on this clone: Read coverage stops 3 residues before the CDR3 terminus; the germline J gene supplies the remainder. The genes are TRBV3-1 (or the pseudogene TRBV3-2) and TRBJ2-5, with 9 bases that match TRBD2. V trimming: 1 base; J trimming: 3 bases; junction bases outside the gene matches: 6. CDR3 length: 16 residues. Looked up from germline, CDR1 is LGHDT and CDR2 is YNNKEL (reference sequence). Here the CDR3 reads CASSQGTSELKETQYF. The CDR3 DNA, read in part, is TGTGCCAGCAGCCAAGGGACTAGCGAACTGAAAGAGACC.

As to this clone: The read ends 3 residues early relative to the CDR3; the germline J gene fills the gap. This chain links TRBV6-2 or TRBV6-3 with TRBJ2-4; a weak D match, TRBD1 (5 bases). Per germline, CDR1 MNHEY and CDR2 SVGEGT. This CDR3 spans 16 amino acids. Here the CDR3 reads CASSISMTEPHYGQYF. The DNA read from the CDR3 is TGTGCCAGCAGCATCTCCATGACAGAGCCTCACTATGGT.

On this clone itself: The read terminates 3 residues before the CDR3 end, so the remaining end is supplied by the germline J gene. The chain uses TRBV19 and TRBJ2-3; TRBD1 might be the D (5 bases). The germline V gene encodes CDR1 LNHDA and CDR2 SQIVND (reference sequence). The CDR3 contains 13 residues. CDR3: CATSRAYQETQYF. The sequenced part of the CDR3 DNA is TGTGCCACCTCCAGGGCGTACCAAGAGACG.

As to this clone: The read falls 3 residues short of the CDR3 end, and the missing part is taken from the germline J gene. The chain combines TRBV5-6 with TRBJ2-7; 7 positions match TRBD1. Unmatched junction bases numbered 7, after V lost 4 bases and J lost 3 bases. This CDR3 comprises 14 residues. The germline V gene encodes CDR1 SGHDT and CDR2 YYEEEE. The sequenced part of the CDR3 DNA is TGTGCCAGCAGCGGTGGGACAGCCTACTACGAG. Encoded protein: CASSGGTAYYE. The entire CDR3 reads CASSGGTAYYEQYF.